These 8 T cell receptor beta chains were all obtained from the same sample, sequenced in a study of beta chain features in type 1 diabetes. Isolated RNA was reverse transcribed in full, so expressed TCRB transcripts were sequenced. Method: immunoSEQ multiplex PCR; TCRdb's copy keeps in-frame clones and lacks some. Found here are under 200,000 clones, less than 9.5% of them singletons; the top ten hold 2% to 2.5%. The sequenced sample was central memory CD4+ T cells from blood. The receptors here all came from a woman aged 18-29 years in good health.

This clone was detected a few times. The chain combines TRBV19 with TRBJ1-1; possibly TRBD1 for D (5 bases). CDR3 length: 11 amino acids. Trimming removed 2 bases from V and 7 bases from J, with 5 bases in between. The V gene's germline CDR1 is LNHDA and CDR2 SQIVND (reference sequence). This CDR3 reads CASSIQGEAFF. The DNA of the CDR3 is TGTGCCAGTAGTATACAGGGTGAAGCTTTCTTT.

The CDR3 sequence: CASSELAGGRDTQYF. For the CDR3, the DNA is TGTGCCAGCAGTGAACTAGCGGGAGGGAGGGATACGCAGTATTTT. V is TRBV6-1 and J is TRBJ2-3; 12 positions agree with TRBD2. In germline, CDR1 is MNHNS, CDR2 SASEGT. After removal of 2 bases from V and 6 bases from J, the junction contained 3 bases not matched to a gene. This CDR3 is built from 15 residues.

The chain uses TRBV9 and TRBJ1-1; possible D gene TRBD1, 5 bases. The CDR3 has 15 amino acids. In germline, CDR1 is SGDLS, CDR2 YYNGEE. The V gene lost 4 bases and the J gene lost 1 base, with 14 bases spanning the gap. CDR3 protein: CASSPFGRANTEAFF. In DNA, the CDR3 is TGTGCCAGCAGCCCATTCGGCAGGGCGAACACTGAAGCTTTCTTT.

This clone was seen a handful of times. The CDR3, as DNA: TGTGCCAGCAGCTCCACTACGGGACAGCTCTACGAGCAGTACTTC. Protein: CASSSTTGQLYEQYF. This chain connects TRBV7-9 to TRBJ2-7, with 7 bases that match TRBD1. Trimming removed 4 bases from V and 3 bases from J; junction bases left unmatched: 9. The V gene's germline CDR1 is SEHNR and CDR2 FQNEAQ (reference sequence). The CDR3 loop spans 15 amino acids.

Only a few counts were recorded for this clone. CDR3 DNA: TGTGCCAGCAGCTCCCCGACTAGCGGGGGCACAGATACGCAGTATTTT. Translated, it gives CASSSPTSGGTDTQYF. The J gene is TRBJ2-3, the V gene TRBV5-4; the match to TRBD2 covers 11 bases. After removal of 3 bases from V and 1 base from J, the junction contained 4 bases not matched to a gene. The CDR3 length is 16 residues. Looked up from germline, CDR1 is SGHNT and CDR2 is YYREEE (reference sequence).

This rearrangement joins TRBV2 to TRBJ2-5, with D tentatively TRBD2 (6 bases). The CDR3 spans 13 residues. V was trimmed by 6 bases and J by 1 base, leaving 9 bases between them. Germline values: CDR1 SNHLY, CDR2 FYNNEI. The CDR3 is CASRRDFQETQYF. CDR3 nucleotide sequence: TGTGCCAGCAGGAGGGACTTCCAAGAGACCCAGTACTTC.

This clone has a handful of counts. V and J are TRBV19 and TRBJ2-5; D ambiguous. V was cut by 4 bases and J by 5 bases, with 11 bases left in between. Germline loops: CDR1 LNHDA, CDR2 SQIVND (reference sequence). This CDR3 has 13 residues. The CDR3 region is CASSTRGSETQYF. The CDR3 DNA is TGTGCCAGTAGTACTCGAGGTTCCGAGACCCAGTACTTC.

This chain joins TRBV5-1 and TRBJ1-1; D is ambiguous. The length of the CDR3 is 13 residues. CDR1 and CDR2 (germline): SGHRS, YFSETQ. Between the trimmed V and J ends, which lost 4 bases and 2 bases, there was a span of 9 bases. Here the CDR3 reads CASSPELNTEAFF. The CDR3 nucleotides are TGCGCCAGCAGCCCGGAGTTAAACACTGAAGCTTTCTTT.